The 32 T cell receptor beta chains below were found in one sample sequenced in a study of cytomegalovirus exposure and HLA in healthy donors. Vbeta (60) and Jbeta (13) primers were used in the PCR. The data were produced by immunoSEQ multiplex PCR, yet TCRdb's version contains in-frame clones alone and is incomplete. The sample lists around 170,000 clones; roughly 80% were seen once. The source material was PBMCs. The receptors here all came from a woman aged 45 to 65 in good health and CMV-seronegative.

The J gene is TRBJ2-3, the V gene TRBV7-2; 7 positions agree with TRBD1. The length of the CDR3 is 13 residues. CDR1 and CDR2 from the germline V gene are SGHTA and FQGNSA. V lost 5 bases to trimming and J lost 5 bases; unmatched junction nucleotides: 4. CDR3 sequence (DNA): TGTGCCAGCAGCCCTTCAGGGGGAGATACGCAGTATTTT. As protein: CASSPSGGDTQYF.

J is TRBJ1-2 and V is TRBV6-5, with D perhaps TRBD1 (5 bases). Trimming cost V 7 bases and J 4 bases, with 10 bases left between them. The CDR3 has 12 amino acids. Germline lookup yields CDR1 MNHEY and CDR2 SVGAGI. The CDR3 spells CASTPGGYGYTF. The CDR3 DNA sequence: TGTGCCAGCACCCCGGGGGGCTATGGCTACACCTTC.

This sequence joins TRBV5-1 and TRBJ2-5; 9 nucleotides agree with TRBD2. The CDR3 totals 14 residues. Germline trimming cut 4 bases from V and 0 bases from J; bases unmatched to any gene: 1. The V gene's germline CDR1 is SGHRS and CDR2 YFSETQ. The CDR3 region is CASSASGNQETQYF. The CDR3 coding sequence is TGCGCCAGCAGCGCTAGCGGGAACCAAGAGACCCAGTACTTC. Together with reference TRBV5-1 and TRBJ2-5, the CDR3 gives the full variable domain: KAGVTQTPRYLIKTRGQQVTLSCSPISGHRSVSWYQQTPGQGLQFLFEYFSETQRNKGNFPGRFSGRQFSNSRSEMNVSTLELGDSALYLCASSASGNQETQYFGPGTRLLVL.

In its sample, this clone was seen a few times. The gene calls are TRBV19 and TRBJ1-1; weak D call: TRBD1 (5 bases). The germline V gene has CDR1 LNHDA and CDR2 SQIVND (reference sequence). This CDR3 has 14 amino acids. With 7 bases removed from V and 4 bases from J, the gap between germline ends came to 16 bases. This CDR3 reads CASTGQTFFTEAFF. CDR3 nucleotide sequence: TGTGCCAGTACAGGGCAGACTTTTTTCACTGAAGCTTTCTTT.

This chain connects TRBV21-1 to TRBJ1-1; TRBD1 was called by the table and not checked on the DNA. TRBV21-1 is a listed pseudogene. CDR3 length: 14 residues. The CDR3 is CASSKRTENTEAFF. CDR3 bases: TGTGCCAGCAGCAAGAGGACAGAGAACACTGAAGCTTTCTTT.

V and J are TRBV5-1 and TRBJ2-6; D is possibly TRBD2 (5 bases). V shed 0 bases and J shed 12 bases, with 16 bases lying between them. Looked up from germline, CDR1 is SGHRS and CDR2 is YFSETQ. The length of the CDR3 is 15 residues. CDR3 nucleotide sequence: TGCGCCAGCAGCTTGGTCGCAGAGGGCCGCGGCGTCCTGACTTTC. Translation: CASSLVAEGRGVLTF.

The chain employs TRBV9 and TRBJ2-1; 7 nucleotides match TRBD1. Germline lookup yields CDR1 SGDLS and CDR2 YYNGEE. With 0 bases clipped from V and 5 bases from J, the junction kept 8 bases outside the gene matches. This CDR3 contains 16 residues. The CDR3 region has the DNA TGTGCCAGCAGCGTAGGACTCCGGGACAGAAACAATGAGCAGTTCTTC. Protein sequence: CASSVGLRDRNNEQFF.

The genes are TRBV9 and TRBJ1-2; perhaps TRBD1 as D (5 bases). This CDR3 is built from 17 residues. With 0 bases removed from V and 1 base from J, the gap between germline ends came to 16 bases. CDR1 and CDR2 (germline): SGDLS, YYNGEE. The CDR3 spells CASSVVGEDWVNYGYTF. As DNA, the CDR3 is TGTGCCAGCAGCGTAGTAGGGGAAGACTGGGTTAACTATGGCTACACCTTC.

The J gene is TRBJ2-7, the V gene TRBV28, with 8 bases identical to TRBD2. The CDR3 runs 15 residues. Germline values: CDR1 MDHEN, CDR2 SYDVKM. V gave up 2 bases and J gave up 0 bases; unmatched junction bases: 3. CDR3 nucleotide sequence: TGTGCCAGCAGTTTAGCGGGGGGCGCCTCCTACGAGCAGTACTTC. Protein product: CASSLAGGASYEQYF.

This chain joins TRBV4-1 and TRBJ2-2; the D is unclear. The CDR3 is 14 amino acids. With 0 bases removed from V and 5 bases from J, the gap between germline ends came to 7 bases. Germline lookup yields CDR1 MGHRA and CDR2 YSYEKL. CDR3 nucleotides: TGCGCCAGCAGCCAAGATAGCCGGACCGGGGAGCTGTTTTTT. This sequence encodes CASSQDSRTGELFF.

The genes are TRBV4-1 and TRBJ2-3; 11 nucleotides line up with TRBD2. V shed 1 base, J shed 3 bases, and the junction held 3 bases outside the gene matches. Germline loops: CDR1 MGHRA, CDR2 YSYEKL. The CDR3 is 16 amino acids. CDR3: CASSQGSGRVTDTQYF. CDR3 in DNA: TGCGCCAGCAGCCAAGGTAGCGGGAGGGTTACAGATACGCAGTATTTT.

V gene TRBV6-6 combines with J gene TRBJ2-1, with TRBD2 matching over 11 bases. CDR1 MNHNY and CDR2 SVGAGI come from the germline V gene (reference sequence). V gave up 6 bases and J gave up 4 bases; unmatched junction bases: 5. The CDR3 spans 15 residues. Here the CDR3 DNA reads TGTGCCAGCAGGAGCCGACTAGCGGGGTACAATGAGCAGTTCTTC. As protein: CASRSRLAGYNEQFF.

The chain is built from TRBV5-1 and TRBJ1-6; weak D call: TRBD1 (6 bases). The CDR3 has 13 residues. Germline V gene sequence: CDR1 SGHRS, CDR2 YFSETQ. Trimming stripped 6 bases from V and 7 bases from J, with 11 bases between. In DNA, the CDR3 is TGCGCCAGCAAGGGGGACGAGAATTCACCCCTCCACTTT. Protein product: CASKGDENSPLHF.

This clone came up a few times. The V call is TRBV7-9, the J call TRBJ1-2; D is possibly TRBD1 (5 bases). Germline lookup yields CDR1 SEHNR and CDR2 FQNEAQ (reference sequence). The CDR3 loop spans 12 amino acids. With 1 base removed from V and 12 bases from J, the gap between germline ends came to 12 bases. CDR3 loop: CASSLVTERHTF. CDR3 in DNA: TGTGCCAGCAGCTTAGTGACAGAGCGCCACACCTTC.

The rearrangement joins TRBV28 to TRBJ2-7; TRBD1 matches at 9 bases. Germline CDR1 is MDHEN and CDR2 is SYDVKM. This CDR3 comprises 14 residues. With V trimmed by 5 bases and J by 3 bases, 5 bases remained unmatched. The CDR3 region is CASSRPGQGYEQYF. The CDR3, as DNA: TGTGCCAGCAGTAGACCGGGACAGGGCTACGAGCAGTACTTC.

The V and J genes are TRBV5-4 and TRBJ2-3; 10 nucleotides match TRBD2. The CDR3 extends over 18 amino acids. The V and J ends lost 4 bases and 2 bases, in that order; junction bases with no gene match: 13. Germline assignment: CDR1 SGHNT and CDR2 YYREEE (reference sequence). The CDR3 DNA is TGTGCCAGCAGCCCAAAGCCCCTAGCGGGAGCGATCACAGATACGCAGTATTTT. Its protein is CASSPKPLAGAITDTQYF.

This clone was detected only a few times. The chain has TRBV29-1 and TRBJ2-1, with D tentatively TRBD1 (5 bases). Germline V gene lookup returns CDR1 SQVTM and CDR2 ANQGSEA. V lost 4 bases and J 8 bases, leaving 12 bases between the germline ends. This CDR3 is built from 12 residues. The CDR3 DNA reads as TGCAGCGTTGCAGGGCCGCCGGATGAGCAGTTCTTC. As protein: CSVAGPPDEQFF.

The rearrangement joins TRBV27 to TRBJ1-4; D ambiguous. Germline V CDR1 and CDR2: MNHEY, SMNVEV (reference sequence). The ends were cut back, 3 bases at V and 7 bases at J, with 9 bases in the middle. The CDR3 consists of 13 residues. This chain's CDR3 is CASSFTRFEKLFF. The CDR3 nucleotides read TGTGCCAGCAGTTTCACACGTTTTGAAAAACTGTTTTTT.

The chain recombines TRBV5-4 with TRBJ1-3; maybe TRBD1 (5 bases). Germline V CDR1 and CDR2: SGHNT, YYREEE (reference sequence). CDR3 size: 14 residues. V lost 4 bases, J lost 1 base, and 9 bases lay in between. The CDR3 reads CASSGQGSGNTIYF. As DNA, the CDR3 is TGTGCCAGCAGCGGTCAGGGATCTGGAAACACCATATATTTT.

For this clone: At one end, the junction sequence differs from germline, possibly due to a read error. The V call is TRBV6-5, the J call TRBJ1-3, with 7 bases identical to TRBD1. CDR1 and CDR2 (germline): MNHEY, SVGAGI. The CDR3 runs 11 residues. This chain's CDR3 is CASRSTGVLIF. As DNA, the CDR3 is TGTGCCAGCAGATCCACAGGGGTCCTTATTTTT.

The rearrangement links TRBV2 to TRBJ2-7; 12 bases line up with TRBD1. Trimming cost V 6 bases and J 7 bases; bases outside gene matches: 4. The CDR3 loop spans 13 amino acids. CDR1 SNHLY and CDR2 FYNNEI come from the germline V gene. The CDR3 region is CASRGQGAGEQYF. In DNA form, the CDR3 reads TGTGCCAGCAGGGGACAGGGGGCCGGTGAGCAGTACTTC. Based on the CDR3 plus reference TRBV2 and TRBJ2-7, the full variable domain is EPEVTQTPSHQVTQMGQEVILRCVPISNHLYFYWYRQILGQKVEFLVSFYNNEISEKSEIFDDQFSVERPDGSNFTLKIRSTKLEDSAMYFCASRGQGAGEQYFGPGTRLTVT.

The chain couples TRBV19 to TRBJ2-5; TRBD2 aligns across 9 bases. This CDR3 spans 14 amino acids. Germline-derived CDR1 and CDR2 are LNHDA and SQIVND (reference sequence). J lost 5 bases, V lost 6 bases, and 7 bases had no gene match. CDR3 loop: CASRTAGGQETQYF. In nucleotides, the CDR3 is TGTGCCAGTAGGACGGCGGGGGGGCAGGAGACCCAGTACTTC.

The rearrangement uses TRBV7-8 and TRBJ2-7; D remains ambiguous. Germline V gives CDR1 SGHVS, CDR2 FQNEAQ. Trimming shortened V by 5 bases and J by 3 bases, and 8 bases separated the two germline ends. This CDR3 has 12 residues. The CDR3 sequence: CASSPRSYEQYF. CDR3 bases: TGTGCCAGCAGCCCGAGGAGCTACGAGCAGTACTTC.

With regard to this clone: The CDR3 does not end in the conserved phenylalanine or tryptophan, so this is likely a read error. The DNA is omitted, as the CDR3 cannot be located on it reliably, and the CDR3 follows TCRdb's listing. V gene TRBV19 combines with J gene TRBJ1-2. Germline V lookup: CDR1 LNHDA, CDR2 SQIVND (reference sequence). Termini included, the CDR3 measures 11 amino acids. CDR3 region: CASSIYSPPRA.

This rearrangement joins TRBV7-2 to TRBJ2-3, with 10 bases identical to TRBD2. The germline V gene encodes CDR1 SGHTA and CDR2 FQGNSA. V was pared by 5 bases and J by 6 bases, with 11 bases of the junction left unmatched. The CDR3 consists of 16 residues. This CDR3 reads CASSPLGSGGADTQYF. The CDR3 nucleotides are TGTGCCAGCAGCCCCCTCGGAAGCGGGGGGGCGGATACGCAGTATTTT. Variable domain in full (rest from reference TRBV7-2 and TRBJ2-3): GAGVSQSPSNKVTEKGKDVELRCDPISGHTALYWYRQSLGQGLEFLIYFQGNSAPDKSGLPSDRFSAERTGGSVSTLTIQRTQQEDSAVYLCASSPLGSGGADTQYFGPGTRLTVL.

The V call is TRBV15, the J call TRBJ1-5; D call uncertain. V dropped 0 bases and J dropped 10 bases, with 10 bases sitting between them. The CDR3 runs 13 residues. Germline-derived CDR1 and CDR2 are LNHNV and YYDKDF (reference sequence). In DNA form, the CDR3 reads TGTGCCACCAGCAGAGATAGGAGGACCCCCCAGCATTTT. Its protein product is CATSRDRRTPQHF. Drawing the rest from reference TRBV15 and TRBJ1-5, the complete variable domain is DAMVIQNPRYQVTQFGKPVTLSCSQTLNHNVMYWYQQKSSQAPKLLFHYYDKDFNNEADTPDNFQSRRPNTSFCFLDIRSPGLGDTAMYLCATSRDRRTPQHFGDGTRLSIL.

V gene TRBV9 combines with J gene TRBJ2-5; TRBD1 matches at 9 bases. Per germline, CDR1 SGDLS and CDR2 YYNGEE. The CDR3 has 15 amino acids. V lost 3 bases to trimming and J lost 1 base; unmatched junction nucleotides: 4. This chain's CDR3 is CASSDTTGGQETQYF. The CDR3, as DNA: TGTGCCAGCAGCGATACGACAGGGGGCCAAGAGACCCAGTACTTC.

V gene TRBV2 combines with J gene TRBJ2-5; maybe TRBD2 (7 bases). CDR1 SNHLY and CDR2 FYNNEI come from the germline V gene. The CDR3 is 11 amino acids. Trimming cost V 7 bases and J 5 bases, with 8 bases left between them. The CDR3 loop reads CASKGGETQYF. The CDR3 bases are TGTGCCAGCAAGGGGGGGGAGACCCAGTACTTC. Drawing the rest from reference TRBV2 and TRBJ2-5, the complete variable domain is EPEVTQTPSHQVTQMGQEVILRCVPISNHLYFYWYRQILGQKVEFLVSFYNNEISEKSEIFDDQFSVERPDGSNFTLKIRSTKLEDSAMYFCASKGGETQYFGPGTRLLVL.

The J gene is TRBJ2-6, the V gene TRBV28, with D perhaps matching TRBD2 (6 bases). The germline V gene encodes CDR1 MDHEN and CDR2 SYDVKM. The length of the CDR3 is 15 residues. V was shortened by 6 bases and J by 3 bases, with 12 bases between the two germline ends. Here the CDR3 reads CASRFSGNGANVLTF. In DNA form, the CDR3 reads TGTGCCAGCAGGTTTAGCGGTAATGGGGCCAACGTCCTGACTTTC.

This clone showed up just once. V is TRBV7-8 and J is TRBJ2-7; no definite D call. V was pared by 0 bases and J by 2 bases, with 17 bases between. The CDR3 spans 17 residues. Germline V CDR1 and CDR2: SGHVS, FQNEAQ. The chain's CDR3 is CASSLASAVNSPYEQYF. CDR3 in DNA: TGTGCCAGCAGCTTAGCGAGTGCGGTGAACTCCCCCTACGAGCAGTACTTC.

The CDR3: CASSLDGSSYEQYF. In nucleotides, the CDR3 is TGTGCCAGCAGCTTAGACGGGAGCTCCTACGAGCAGTACTTC. The chain joins TRBV11-3 to TRBJ2-5, with D tentatively TRBD2 (6 bases). The end of the DNA aligns better with TRBJ2-7, so the J call may be wrong. CDR1 is SGHNT and CDR2 is YENEEA in the germline V gene. There are 14 residues in the CDR3.

The CDR3 loop reads CASSGLGGGGSIQYF. CDR3 bases: TGTGCCAGCAGCGGACTAGGAGGGGGGGGTAGCATTCAGTACTTC. The V gene is TRBV2, the J gene TRBJ2-4; TRBD2 is a possible D gene (7 bases). Trimming took off 6 bases at V and 9 bases at J, with 21 bases between the two ends. This CDR3 comprises 15 residues. Germline CDR1 SNHLY, CDR2 FYNNEI. Variable domain in full (rest from reference TRBV2 and TRBJ2-4): EPEVTQTPSHQVTQMGQEVILRCVPISNHLYFYWYRQILGQKVEFLVSFYNNEISEKSEIFDDQFSVERPDGSNFTLKIRSTKLEDSAMYFCASSGLGGGGSIQYFGAGTRLSVL.